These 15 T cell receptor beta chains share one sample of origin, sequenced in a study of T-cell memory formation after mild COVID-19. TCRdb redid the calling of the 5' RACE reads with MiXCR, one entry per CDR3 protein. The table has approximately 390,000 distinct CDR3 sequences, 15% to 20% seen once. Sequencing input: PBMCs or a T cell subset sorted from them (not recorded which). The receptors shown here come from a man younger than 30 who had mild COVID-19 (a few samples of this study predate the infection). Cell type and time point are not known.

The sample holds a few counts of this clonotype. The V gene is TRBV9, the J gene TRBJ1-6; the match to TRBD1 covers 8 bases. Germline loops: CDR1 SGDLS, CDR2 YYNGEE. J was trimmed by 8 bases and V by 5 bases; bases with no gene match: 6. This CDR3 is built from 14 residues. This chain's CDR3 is CASSFGQGHSPLHF. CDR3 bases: TGTGCCAGCAGTTTCGGACAGGGTCATTCACCCCTCCACTTT.

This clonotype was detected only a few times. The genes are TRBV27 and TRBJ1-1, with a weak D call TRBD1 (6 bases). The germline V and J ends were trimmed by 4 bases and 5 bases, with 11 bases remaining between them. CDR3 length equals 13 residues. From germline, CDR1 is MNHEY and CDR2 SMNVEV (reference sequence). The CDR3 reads CASSWGLGTEAFF. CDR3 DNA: TGTGCCAGCAGTTGGGGGCTCGGGACTGAAGCTTTCTTT.

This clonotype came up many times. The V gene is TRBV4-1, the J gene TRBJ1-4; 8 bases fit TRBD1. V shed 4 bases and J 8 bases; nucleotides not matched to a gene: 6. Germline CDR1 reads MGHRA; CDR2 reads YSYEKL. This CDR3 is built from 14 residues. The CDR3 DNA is TGCGCCAGCAGCCTAGGACAGGGAGAAGAAAAACTGTTTTTT. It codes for CASSLGQGEEKLFF.

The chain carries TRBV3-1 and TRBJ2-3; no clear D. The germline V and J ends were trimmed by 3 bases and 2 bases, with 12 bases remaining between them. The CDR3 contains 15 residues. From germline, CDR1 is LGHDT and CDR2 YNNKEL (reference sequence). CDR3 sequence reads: CASSQIPGITDTQYF. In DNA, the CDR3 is TGTGCCAGCAGCCAGATACCGGGCATCACAGATACGCAGTATTTT.

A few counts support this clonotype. Here the CDR3 DNA reads TGCGCCAGCAGCCCTCTCCTCACAAGGAACACCGGGGAGCTGTTTTTT. It codes for CASSPLLTRNTGELFF. The chain is built from TRBV4-1 and TRBJ2-2; D is uncertain. The CDR3 has 16 residues. Germline V gene data show CDR1 as MGHRA and CDR2 as YSYEKL. Deletions cut 4 bases from V and 1 base from J, with 13 bases between.

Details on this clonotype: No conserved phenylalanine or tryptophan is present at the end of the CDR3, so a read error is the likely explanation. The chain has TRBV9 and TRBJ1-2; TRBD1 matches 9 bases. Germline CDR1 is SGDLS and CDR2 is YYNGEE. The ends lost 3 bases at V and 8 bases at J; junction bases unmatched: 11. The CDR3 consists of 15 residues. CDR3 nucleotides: TGTGCCAGCAGCGAGGGGACAGGGCCTATCGAGGGCTACACCTCC. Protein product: CASSEGTGPIEGYTS.

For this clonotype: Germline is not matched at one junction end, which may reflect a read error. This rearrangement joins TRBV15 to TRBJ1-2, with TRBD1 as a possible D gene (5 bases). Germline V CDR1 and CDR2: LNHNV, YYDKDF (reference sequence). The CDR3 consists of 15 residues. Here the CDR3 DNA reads TGTGCAACCAGCAGAGATAGCAGGGATTCGTGGGGCTACACCTTC. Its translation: CATSRDSRDSWGYTF. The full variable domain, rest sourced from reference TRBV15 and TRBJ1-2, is DAMVIQNPRYQVTQFGKPVTLSCSQTLNHNVMYWYQQKSSQAPKLLFHYYDKDFNNEADTPDNFQSRRPNTSFCFLDIRSPGLGDTAMYLCATSRDSRDSWGYTFGSGTRLTVV.

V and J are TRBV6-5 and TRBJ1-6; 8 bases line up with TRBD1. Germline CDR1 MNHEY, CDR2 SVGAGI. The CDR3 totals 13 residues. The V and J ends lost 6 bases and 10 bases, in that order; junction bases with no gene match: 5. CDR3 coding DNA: TGTGCCAGCAGGACAGGGGATAGGTCACCCCTCCACTTT. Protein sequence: CASRTGDRSPLHF.

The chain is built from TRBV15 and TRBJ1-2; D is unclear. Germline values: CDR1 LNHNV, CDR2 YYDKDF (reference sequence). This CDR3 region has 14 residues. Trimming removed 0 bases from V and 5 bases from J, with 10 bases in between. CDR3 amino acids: CATSRDNMGYGYTF. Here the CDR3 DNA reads TGTGCCACCAGCAGAGATAATATGGGGTATGGCTACACCTTC.

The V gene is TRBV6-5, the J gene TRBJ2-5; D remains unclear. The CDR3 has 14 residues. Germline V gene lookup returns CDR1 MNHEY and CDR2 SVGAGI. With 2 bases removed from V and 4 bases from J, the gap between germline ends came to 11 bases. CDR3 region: CASSYGFGPETQYF. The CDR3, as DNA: TGTGCCAGCAGTTACGGCTTTGGGCCAGAGACCCAGTACTTC.

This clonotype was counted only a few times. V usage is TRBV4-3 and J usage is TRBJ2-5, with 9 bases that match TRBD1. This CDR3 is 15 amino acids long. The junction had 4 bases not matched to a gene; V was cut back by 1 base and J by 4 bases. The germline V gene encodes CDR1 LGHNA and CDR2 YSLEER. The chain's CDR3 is CASSQGTGVVETQYF. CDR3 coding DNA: TGCGCCAGCAGCCAAGGGACAGGGGTGGTAGAGACCCAGTACTTC.

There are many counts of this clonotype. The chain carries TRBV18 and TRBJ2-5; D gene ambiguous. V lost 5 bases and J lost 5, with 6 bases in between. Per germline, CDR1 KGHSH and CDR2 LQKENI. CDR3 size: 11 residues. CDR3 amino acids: CASSEGETQYF. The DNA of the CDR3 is TGTGCCAGCTCAGAAGGGGAGACCCAGTACTTC.

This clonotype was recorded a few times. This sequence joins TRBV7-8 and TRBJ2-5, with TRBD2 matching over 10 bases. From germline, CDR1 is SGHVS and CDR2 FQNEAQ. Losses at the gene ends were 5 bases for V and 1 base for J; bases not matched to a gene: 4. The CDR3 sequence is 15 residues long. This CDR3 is CASSRSGGLQETQYF. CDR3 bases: TGTGCCAGCAGCCGTAGCGGGGGGCTCCAAGAGACCCAGTACTTC.

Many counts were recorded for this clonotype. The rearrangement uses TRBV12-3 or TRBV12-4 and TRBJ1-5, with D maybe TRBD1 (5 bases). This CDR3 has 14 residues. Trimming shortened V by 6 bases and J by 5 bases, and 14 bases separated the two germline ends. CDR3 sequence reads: CASSLLGGDQPQHF. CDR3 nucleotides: TGTGCCAGCAGCCTTTTGGGGGGAGATCAGCCCCAGCATTTT.

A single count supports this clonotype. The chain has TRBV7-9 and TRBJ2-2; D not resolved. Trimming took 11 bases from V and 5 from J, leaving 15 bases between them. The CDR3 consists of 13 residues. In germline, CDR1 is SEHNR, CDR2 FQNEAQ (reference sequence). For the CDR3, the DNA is TGTGCCTCTTCTGGGGTGCCGACCGGGGAGCTGTTTTTT. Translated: CASSGVPTGELFF.